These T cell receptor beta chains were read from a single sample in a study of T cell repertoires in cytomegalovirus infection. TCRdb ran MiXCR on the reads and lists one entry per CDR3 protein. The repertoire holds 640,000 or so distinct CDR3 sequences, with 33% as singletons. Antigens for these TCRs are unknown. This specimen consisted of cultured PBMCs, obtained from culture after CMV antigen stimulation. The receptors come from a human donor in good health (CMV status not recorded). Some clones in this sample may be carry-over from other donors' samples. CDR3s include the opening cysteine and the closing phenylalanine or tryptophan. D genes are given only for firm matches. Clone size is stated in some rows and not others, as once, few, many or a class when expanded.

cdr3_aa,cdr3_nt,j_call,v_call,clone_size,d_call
CASSFSGTGTEKLFF,TGTGCCAGCAGTTTCTCCGGGACAGGGACGGAAAAACTGTTTTTT,TRBJ1-4,TRBV27,.,TRBD1
CSAREPGDQPQHF,TGCAGTGCTAGAGAGCCCGGGGATCAGCCCCAGCATTTT,TRBJ1-5,TRBV20-1,.,.
CASSNGPVNEQFF,TGTGCCAGCAGCAACGGTCCGGTCAATGAGCAGTTCTTC,TRBJ2-1,TRBV11-1,few,.
CATSSDRAVTEAFF,TGTGCCACCAGCAGTGACAGGGCGGTAACTGAAGCTTTCTTT,TRBJ1-1,TRBV15,.,TRBD1
CSANPGTGGLAGKAQYF,TGCAGTGCTAATCCGGGGACAGGGGGACTAGCGGGGAAGGCCCAGTACTTC,TRBJ2-5,TRBV20-1,once,TRBD2
CAISPRDFNYGYTF,TGTGCCATCAGTCCAAGGGATTTTAACTATGGCTACACCTTC,TRBJ1-2,TRBV10-3,few,.
CASSFNLDSPLHF,TGTGCCAGCAGTTTCAACCTGGATTCACCCCTCCACTTT,TRBJ1-6,TRBV12-3/TRBV12-4,few,.
CASTEDGTEAFF,TGTGCCAGCACCGAAGACGGCACTGAAGCTTTCTTT,TRBJ1-1,TRBV6-7,.,.
CASSQLGAGLDEKLFF,TGTGCCAGCAGCCAATTGGGGGCAGGTCTGGATGAAAAACTGTTTTTT,TRBJ1-4,TRBV11-2,few,.
CSARVSSGPSYNEQFF,TGCAGTGCTAGGGTGTCTAGCGGACCGTCCTACAATGAGCAGTTCTTC,TRBJ2-1,TRBV20-1,.,TRBD2
CASSERTGNQPQHF,TGTGCCAGCAGTGAAAGGACAGGGAATCAGCCCCAGCATTTT,TRBJ1-5,TRBV2,few,TRBD1
CASRGTPPRYEQYF,TGTGCCAGCAGAGGGACCCCCCCCCGCTACGAGCAGTACTTC,TRBJ2-7,TRBV28,.,.
CASRPGGKNIQYF,TGTGCCAGCAGACCAGGCGGCAAAAACATTCAGTACTTC,TRBJ2-4,TRBV6-6,.,.
CASSQDSPSPANYGYTF,TGTGCCAGCAGCCAGGACAGTCCCTCACCCGCTAACTATGGCTACACCTTC,TRBJ1-2,TRBV7-9,.,.
CASERTGPYEQYF,TGTGCCAGCGAACGGACAGGGCCCTACGAGCAGTACTTC,TRBJ2-7,TRBV28,.,TRBD1
CAMSPGGGTDTQYF,TGTGCCATGAGCCCCGGGGGGGGCACAGATACGCAGTATTTT,TRBJ2-3,TRBV28,once,TRBD2
CASSLGMESTNEKLFF,TGTGCCAGCAGCTTAGGGATGGAGTCAACTAATGAAAAACTGTTTTTT,TRBJ1-4,TRBV7-9,.,.
CASSLEPGDGSYEQYF,TGCGCCAGCAGCTTGGAACCCGGGGACGGGTCCTACGAGCAGTACTTC,TRBJ2-7,TRBV5-1,once,.
CASSLALYGNYGYTF,TGTGCCAGCAGCTTAGCGCTGTACGGGAACTATGGCTACACCTTC,TRBJ1-2,TRBV7-2,many,.
CASSSSVDRGRFYGYTF,TGTGCCAGCAGCTCTAGCGTCGACAGGGGCCGGTTCTATGGCTACACCTTC,TRBJ1-2,TRBV7-2,many,TRBD1
CASSRTSRETQYF,TGTGCCAGCAGTCGGACTAGCCGGGAGACCCAGTACTTC,TRBJ2-5,TRBV27,.,TRBD2
CASSYSVGSNQPQHF,TGTGCCAGCAGTTACTCCGTAGGTAGCAATCAGCCCCAGCATTTT,TRBJ1-5,TRBV6-2/TRBV6-3,many,.
CASSPGALAKNIQYF,TGTGCCAGCAGCCCAGGGGCTCTAGCCAAAAACATTCAGTACTTC,TRBJ2-4,TRBV14,few,.
CASSLAPGMGTEAFF,TGTGCCAGCAGCTTAGCGCCCGGGATGGGGACTGAAGCTTTCTTT,TRBJ1-1,TRBV7-2,many,.
CASSISGGGASGNTQYF,TGTGCCAGTAGTATTTCTGGCGGGGGCGCTTCCGGGAATACGCAGTATTTT,TRBJ2-3,TRBV19,.,.
CASSLDGQVYGYTF,TGTGCCAGCAGCTTAGATGGACAGGTCTATGGCTACACCTTC,TRBJ1-2,TRBV7-9,.,TRBD1